The sequence of this T cell receptor beta chain was determined in a study of T cell repertoires in cytomegalovirus infection. Study information: Matching HLA type, along with CMV infection, was indicated by public TCR beta signatures.

Findings of the study overall: The response measured ex vivo was dominated by TCR beta clonotypes (HLA-C-restricted and CMV-specific). Summed public TCR beta family frequency identified CMV carriers bearing the relevant HLA.

This clonotype was picked up many times. Its antigen remains unidentified. MiXCR, applied by TCRdb to the reads, yields one record per CDR3 protein. Among about 530,000 distinct CDR3 sequences listed, approximately 25% were seen once. The receptor was isolated from a human donor in good health (CMV status not recorded). Some clones in this sample may be carry-over from other donors' samples. The sample was PBMCs.

CDR3 sequence: CASSRQEGGGGEQFF. CDR3 DNA: TGTGCCAGCAGCCGACAGGAAGGGGGGGGGGGTGAGCAGTTCTTC. This chain connects TRBV7-2 to TRBJ2-1; D is possibly TRBD2 (7 bases). Germline CDR1 reads SGHTA; CDR2 reads FQGNSA. V lost 5 bases to trimming and J lost 9 bases, with 20 bases between them. This CDR3 contains 15 residues.